Shown below are 18 T cell receptor beta chains from a single sample sequenced in a study of T cell changes during pregnancy in multiple sclerosis. Some clones are missing from TCRdb's copy, which holds only in-frame ones; the method was immunoSEQ multiplex PCR. Of 40,000 to 55,000 clones listed, roughly 89% are singletons. The starting material was CD4+ T cells from peripheral blood mononuclear cells, obtained in the first trimester of pregnancy. The receptors stem from a female donor with multiple sclerosis, enrolled in a pregnancy study.

The chain recombines TRBV6-1 with TRBJ2-5; 10 positions match TRBD2. This CDR3 comprises 15 residues. The trim removed 6 bases at V and 2 bases at J, leaving 6 bases unmatched. In germline, CDR1 is MNHNS, CDR2 SASEGT. The CDR3 nucleotides are TGTGCCAGCAGATCAAGGACTAGCGGACAAGAGACCCAGTACTTC. Translating gives CASRSRTSGQETQYF.

The chain links TRBV6-5 to TRBJ2-1, with D perhaps TRBD2 (6 bases). Trimming left V 3 bases short and J 4 bases short, with 13 bases between. In germline, CDR1 is MNHEY, CDR2 SVGAGI. The CDR3 runs to 15 residues. CDR3 sequence reads: CASSYAEGSYNEQFF. The CDR3 DNA follows: TGTGCCAGCAGTTATGCGGAGGGTTCTTACAATGAGCAGTTCTTC.

In this sample, this clone turned up a few times. This chain joins TRBV7-9 and TRBJ2-1; 9 bases match TRBD2. V lost 7 bases to trimming and J lost 5 bases; unmatched junction nucleotides: 6. Germline CDR1 SEHNR, CDR2 FQNEAQ (reference sequence). This CDR3 has 14 amino acids. In nucleotides, the CDR3 is TGTGCCAGCACGTCTAGCGGGATTCACAATGAGCAGTTCTTC. Its protein product is CASTSSGIHNEQFF.

This chain joins TRBV18 and TRBJ2-3; D gene unclear. Trimming removed 3 bases at V and 6 bases at J, with 10 bases between. Per germline, CDR1 KGHSH and CDR2 LQKENI. The CDR3 loop spans 13 amino acids. The CDR3 region is CASSPQKFDTQYF. The CDR3 DNA follows: TGTGCCAGCTCACCCCAGAAATTTGATACGCAGTATTTT.

The chain is built from TRBV21-1 and TRBJ2-3; TRBD1 is taken as the D call from the table, unchecked against the DNA. TRBV21-1 constitutes a pseudogene. The CDR3 is made up of 17 amino acids. The CDR3 nucleotides read TGTGCCAGCACGTCTTCCGATAGGACAGGAAACACAGATACGCAGTATTTT. Protein: CASTSSDRTGNTDTQYF.

This chain connects TRBV6-1 to TRBJ2-7; D is unresolved. The CDR3 is 14 residues long. Deletions cut 7 bases from V and 2 bases from J, with 15 bases between. Germline V gene lookup returns CDR1 MNHNS and CDR2 SASEGT. CDR3 loop: CASTTSGIPYEQYF. DNA for the CDR3: TGTGCCAGCACTACATCGGGTATTCCCTACGAGCAGTACTTC.

This clone was counted once. The chain combines TRBV10-2 with TRBJ2-7; a possible D gene is TRBD1 (5 bases). The CDR3 has 15 amino acids. The ends were cut back, 3 bases at V and 6 bases at J, with 18 bases in the middle. The V gene's germline CDR1 is WSHSY and CDR2 SAAADI. CDR3 loop: CASSDPGRVRTEQYF. CDR3 sequence (DNA): TGCGCCAGCAGTGACCCGGGCAGGGTACGTACCGAGCAGTACTTC.

The chain uses TRBV28 and TRBJ1-5, with D perhaps matching TRBD1 (6 bases). Trimming removed 3 bases at V and 12 bases at J, with 9 bases between. Germline-derived CDR1 and CDR2 are MDHEN and SYDVKM. This CDR3 has 11 amino acids. The CDR3 here is CASSFGQYQHF. For the CDR3, the DNA is TGTGCCAGCAGTTTCGGACAGTACCAGCATTTT.

The chain is built from TRBV28 and TRBJ1-2; tentative D call: TRBD1 (6 bases). The CDR3 is 13 amino acids. Germline CDR1 is MDHEN and CDR2 is SYDVKM. The V end lost 2 bases, the J end lost 7 bases, and 11 bases lay between the germline ends. The CDR3 DNA follows: TGTGCCAGCAGTTTAGCGGGGGCTAGTGGCTACACCTTC. Protein product: CASSLAGASGYTF.

The rearrangement joins TRBV5-1 to TRBJ2-2; D gene uncertain. The length of the CDR3 is 15 residues. V was shortened by 4 bases and J by 3 bases, with 13 bases between the two germline ends. The V gene's germline CDR1 is SGHRS and CDR2 YFSETQ. The CDR3, as DNA: TGCGCCAGCAGCCCTCGACTTGGAGACACCGGGGAGCTGTTTTTT. Its translation: CASSPRLGDTGELFF.

CDR3: CASRRGGLAYGGELFF. DNA of the CDR3: TGTGCCAGCAGAAGAGGGGGACTAGCGTATGGCGGGGAGCTGTTTTTT. The chain combines TRBV2 with TRBJ2-2; 10 nucleotides agree with TRBD2. Germline-derived CDR1 and CDR2 are SNHLY and FYNNEI. This CDR3 has 16 amino acids. J was trimmed by 7 bases and V by 6 bases; bases with no gene match: 11. Combining the CDR3 with reference TRBV2 and TRBJ2-2 gives the whole variable domain EPEVTQTPSHQVTQMGQEVILRCVPISNHLYFYWYRQILGQKVEFLVSFYNNEISEKSEIFDDQFSVERPDGSNFTLKIRSTKLEDSAMYFCASRRGGLAYGGELFFGEGSRLTVL.

The V gene is TRBV19, the J gene TRBJ1-5; D is perhaps TRBD1 (6 bases). This CDR3 has 15 residues. Trimming removed 6 bases from V and 5 bases from J, with 17 bases in between. The V gene's germline CDR1 is LNHDA and CDR2 SQIVND (reference sequence). The CDR3: CASSSAGGRDQPQHF. The CDR3 coding sequence is TGTGCCAGTAGCTCGGCGGGGGGCAGGGATCAGCCCCAGCATTTT.

The chain recombines TRBV10-3 with TRBJ1-1; 8 bases map to TRBD1. This CDR3 is built from 15 residues. Germline CDR1 reads ENHRY; CDR2 reads SYGVKD. Trimming took 6 bases from V and 1 from J; bases not matched to a gene: 7. In DNA form, the CDR3 reads TGTGCCATCAGGCATGGACAGGGAGGGAACACTGAAGCTTTCTTT. Residues: CAIRHGQGGNTEAFF.

This chain joins TRBV23-1 and TRBJ2-3; TRBD1 matches at 8 bases. TRBV23-1 is assigned to the ORF class and has an uncertain function. V shed 4 bases and J 5 bases; nucleotides not matched to a gene: 11. The CDR3 extends over 16 amino acids. The CDR3 sequence: CASSRPDREGVDTQYF. In DNA form, the CDR3 reads TGCGCCAGCAGTCGGCCGGACAGGGAAGGGGTAGATACGCAGTATTTT.

The V gene is TRBV11-2, the J gene TRBJ2-7, with 8 nucleotides matching TRBD2. The CDR3 is made up of 15 amino acids. The germline V gene encodes CDR1 SGHAT and CDR2 FQNNGV. V shed 7 bases and J 4 bases; nucleotides not matched to a gene: 12. The CDR3 is CASNIGTRGKYEQYF. CDR3 DNA: TGTGCCAGCAACATCGGGACTAGGGGTAAATACGAGCAGTACTTC.

The V call is TRBV28, the J call TRBJ2-7; 7 bases agree with TRBD1. J gave up 6 bases and V 8 bases, and 16 bases lay outside the gene matches. Germline assignment: CDR1 MDHEN and CDR2 SYDVKM. CDR3 length: 15 amino acids. Here the CDR3 reads CASVEHRGPSSEQYF. The CDR3 DNA is TGTGCCAGCGTTGAGCACAGGGGTCCTAGTAGCGAGCAGTACTTC.

The V call is TRBV4-3, the J call TRBJ2-3; the D is unclear. Trimming shortened V by 2 bases and J by 1 base, and 10 bases separated the two germline ends. CDR1 is LGHNA and CDR2 is YSLEER in the germline V gene. The CDR3 spans 15 residues. CDR3 in DNA: TGCGCCAGCAGCCAAAACTCGCTCGGCACAGATACGCAGTATTTT. Its translation is CASSQNSLGTDTQYF.

This chain joins TRBV19 and TRBJ2-7; tentative D call: TRBD2 (6 bases). Trimming took 6 bases from V and 0 from J, leaving 12 bases between them. The CDR3 is made up of 14 amino acids. Germline V gene sequence: CDR1 LNHDA, CDR2 SQIVND (reference sequence). The CDR3 reads CASRAGRYSYEQYF. The CDR3 DNA sequence: TGTGCCAGTAGGGCTGGGAGGTACTCCTACGAGCAGTACTTC.